This T cell receptor (beta chain) was recorded in a study of T cells in Graves' hyperthyroidism and ophthalmopathy. Trimming pared 5 bases from V and 4 bases from J, leaving 14 bases between. Per the germline V gene, CDR1 is SEHNR and CDR2 is FQNEAQ (reference sequence). The CDR3 is 14 amino acids. The investigators amplified TCR beta CDR3 regions from RNA transcripts. First-round RT-PCR of the TCR CDR3 relied on the HTBI primer set. TCRdb called the multiplex PCR reads again in MiXCR, with one record for every CDR3 protein. The profile shows approximately 400,000 distinct CDR3 sequences, approximately 14% of them singletons.

This clonotype was sampled from a woman aged 18-29 years with Graves' hyperthyroidism. The specimen was blood. The gene calls are TRBV7-9 and TRBJ1-2; D is unclear. CDR3 region: CASSESGGVYGYTF. The CDR3 nucleotides read TGTGCCAGCAGCGAAAGCGGAGGCGTCTATGGCTACACCTTC.